One and the same sample provided the 30 T cell receptor beta chains below, sequenced in a study of cytomegalovirus exposure and HLA in healthy donors. The PCR made use of 60 Vbeta and 13 Jbeta primers. Using immunoSEQ multiplex PCR, the repertoire was profiled, and TCRdb retains in-frame clones only, with some absent. The table has some 120,000 clones, roughly 81% seen once; the top ten hold less than 1.1%. Sequenced sample: PBMCs. Receptors originate from a woman in her 30s in good health and CMV-seronegative.

The chain is built from TRBV27 and TRBJ1-2; TRBD1 might be the D (5 bases). The CDR3 is 13 amino acids. Germline-derived CDR1 and CDR2 are MNHEY and SMNVEV (reference sequence). Trimming shortened V by 3 bases and J by 4 bases, and 9 bases separated the two germline ends. The CDR3, as DNA: TGTGCCAGCAGTTTGACCAGGGCCTATGGCTACACCTTC. Protein: CASSLTRAYGYTF.

The rearrangement uses TRBV11-3 and TRBJ2-2; the match to TRBD2 covers 10 bases. CDR1 and CDR2 (germline): SGHNT, YENEEA. This CDR3 is 16 amino acids long. Trimming at V came to 1 base and at J to 4 bases, leaving 3 bases not matched to a gene. The CDR3 sequence is CASSLGLAGTTGELFF. CDR3 sequence (DNA): TGTGCCAGCAGCTTAGGACTAGCGGGCACCACCGGGGAGCTGTTTTTT.

The rearrangement joins TRBV6-5 to TRBJ2-1; D ambiguous. Germline V CDR1 and CDR2: MNHEY, SVGAGI. Trimming removed 7 bases from V and 7 bases from J, with 20 bases in between. CDR3 length: 15 amino acids. CDR3 coding DNA: TGTGCCAGCATCTACGCCCCTCCCGAAGCGAATGAGCAGTTCTTC. It specifies CASIYAPPEANEQFF.

J is TRBJ1-1 and V is TRBV29-1; TRBD1 might be the D (5 bases). CDR1 is SQVTM, CDR2 ANQGSEA, per germline. The CDR3 extends over 13 amino acids. Between the trimmed V and J ends, which lost 7 bases and 8 bases, there was a span of 20 bases. CDR3 DNA: TGCAGCGCCAAAGGCAGGGTCAAGTTAGAAGCTTTCTTT. As protein: CSAKGRVKLEAFF. The full variable domain, completed using reference TRBV29-1 and TRBJ1-1, is SAVISQKPSRDICQRGTSLTIQCQVDSQVTMMFWYRQQPGQSLTLIATANQGSEATYESGFVIDKFPISRPNLTFSTLTVSNMSPEDSSIYLCSAKGRVKLEAFFGQGTRLTVV.

This clone was seen a handful of times. J is TRBJ2-3 and V is TRBV2, with a possible D match to TRBD2 (6 bases). The CDR3 is 13 residues long. Germline CDR1 is SNHLY and CDR2 is FYNNEI. Trimming took 4 bases from V and 4 from J, leaving 9 bases between them. CDR3 in amino acids: CASSGRVPDTQYF. In nucleotides, the CDR3 is TGTGCCAGCAGTGGGAGGGTACCAGATACGCAGTATTTT.

The genes are TRBV11-3 and TRBJ2-2; 8 nucleotides line up with TRBD2. The CDR3 has 15 amino acids. Germline CDR1 is SGHNT and CDR2 is YENEEA. Unmatched junction bases numbered 6, after V lost 5 bases and J lost 4 bases. CDR3 coding DNA: TGTGCCAGCAGCCGGGTCGGGGGGGCCACCGGGGAGCTGTTTTTT. Amino acid sequence: CASSRVGGATGELFF.

The gene calls are TRBV14 and TRBJ2-1; D possibly corresponds to TRBD2 (6 bases). CDR3 length equals 14 residues. CDR1 and CDR2 (germline): SGHDN, FVKESK. Trimming removed 2 bases from V and 5 bases from J, with 10 bases in between. The CDR3 region has the DNA TGTGCCAGCAGCCAACGGGACTTTAACAATGAGCAGTTCTTC. The encoded protein is CASSQRDFNNEQFF.

The chain employs TRBV7-9 and TRBJ1-2; D perhaps matches TRBD1 (6 bases). Trimming left V 1 base short and J 8 bases short, with 14 bases between. The V gene's germline CDR1 is SEHNR and CDR2 FQNEAQ (reference sequence). CDR3 size: 14 residues. CDR3 protein: CASSLGAGEGGYTF. For the CDR3, the DNA is TGTGCCAGCAGCTTAGGGGCAGGGGAAGGAGGCTACACCTTC.

The V gene is TRBV4-1, the J gene TRBJ1-1; TRBD1 aligns across 9 bases. The CDR3 spans 18 residues. V shed 4 bases and J 0 bases; nucleotides not matched to a gene: 12. Per the germline V gene, CDR1 is MGHRA and CDR2 is YSYEKL. The CDR3 DNA is TGCGCCAGCAGCCCGACACCGGGACAGGGAGTAATGAACACTGAAGCTTTCTTT. It translates to CASSPTPGQGVMNTEAFF.

Notes on this clone: One end of the junction fails to match germline, which may point to a read error. This sequence joins TRBV7-9 and TRBJ2-3, with D hard to call. The CDR3 has 12 amino acids. Germline CDR1 reads SEHNR; CDR2 reads FQNEAQ (reference sequence). CDR3 amino acids: CSSSHIPDTQYF. The CDR3 nucleotides read TGTTCCAGCAGCCACATCCCAGATACGCAGTATTTT.

This sequence joins TRBV10-3 and TRBJ2-7; 9 bases map to TRBD2. Trimming at V came to 0 bases and at J to 2 bases, leaving 2 bases not matched to a gene. Germline assignment: CDR1 ENHRY and CDR2 SYGVKD. The CDR3 loop spans 15 amino acids. CDR3 DNA: TGTGCCATCAGTGAGTCTGCGGGGGGGGCCTACGAGCAGTACTTC. This encodes CAISESAGGAYEQYF.

This sequence joins TRBV10-1 and TRBJ2-2; D possibly corresponds to TRBD2 (5 bases). The CDR3 covers 13 residues. V gave up 5 bases and J gave up 3 bases, with 7 bases separating them. From germline, CDR1 is WNHNN and CDR2 SYGVQD (reference sequence). The CDR3 reads CASSRTDTGELFF. CDR3 in DNA: TGCGCCAGCAGTCGGACTGACACCGGGGAGCTGTTTTTT.

The V call is TRBV7-6, the J call TRBJ1-1; 7 bases align to TRBD1. The V gene's germline CDR1 is SGHVS and CDR2 FNYEAQ. The CDR3 spans 14 residues. With 3 bases clipped from V and 5 bases from J, the junction kept 6 bases outside the gene matches. The CDR3 DNA reads TGTGCCAGCAGCTTGTCGACAGGGTGGACTGAAGCTTTCTTT. Protein: CASSLSTGWTEAFF. Combining the CDR3 with reference TRBV7-6 and TRBJ1-1 gives the whole variable domain GAGVSQSPRYKVTKRGQDVALRCDPISGHVSLYWYRQALGQGPEFLTYFNYEAQQDKSGLPNDRFSAERPEGSISTLTIQRTEQRDSAMYRCASSLSTGWTEAFFGQGTRLTVV.

In the case of this clone: The identical CDR3 is also encoded by other nucleotide sequences in the sample. CDR3 loop: CASSPGSQETQYF. The CDR3 DNA follows: TGTGCCAGCTCACCAGGCAGCCAAGAGACCCAGTACTTC. The rearrangement joins TRBV18 to TRBJ2-5; D not certain. Trimming took off 2 bases at V and 1 base at J, with 5 bases between the two ends. The CDR3 totals 13 residues. Germline assignment: CDR1 KGHSH and CDR2 LQKENI. Full variable domain (remainder filled in from reference TRBV18 and TRBJ2-5): NAGVMQNPRHLVRRRGQEARLRCSPMKGHSHVYWYRQLPEEGLKFMVYLQKENIIDESGMPKERFSAEFPKEGPSILRIQQVVRGDSAAYFCASSPGSQETQYFGPGTRLLVL.

The chain is built from TRBV30 and TRBJ2-5; TRBD2 is a possible D gene (6 bases). The germline gives CDR1 GTSNPN, CDR2 SVGIG (reference sequence). V shed 0 bases and J shed 1 base, with 12 bases lying between them. CDR3 size: 15 residues. This CDR3 reads CAWSVGGAIQETQYF. The CDR3 coding sequence is TGTGCCTGGAGTGTGGGCGGGGCCATCCAAGAGACCCAGTACTTC.

The CDR3 DNA sequence: TGTGCCAGCAGCCGGCGGAGGGTCGATGAGCAGTTCTTC. Residues: CASSRRRVDEQFF. V gene TRBV7-2 combines with J gene TRBJ2-1; tentatively, D is TRBD2 (6 bases). The CDR3 totals 13 residues. Germline lookup yields CDR1 SGHTA and CDR2 FQGNSA. Deletions cut 5 bases from V and 8 bases from J, with 13 bases between. The variable domain in full, completed from reference TRBV7-2 and TRBJ2-1, reads GAGVSQSPSNKVTEKGKDVELRCDPISGHTALYWYRQSLGQGLEFLIYFQGNSAPDKSGLPSDRFSAERTGGSVSTLTIQRTQQEDSAVYLCASSRRRVDEQFFGPGTRLTVL.

This clone was detected only once. The rearrangement joins TRBV7-9 to TRBJ2-5; maybe TRBD1 (6 bases). The CDR3 contains 16 residues. Germline loops: CDR1 SEHNR, CDR2 FQNEAQ (reference sequence). V was pared by 2 bases and J by 1 base, with 14 bases between. CDR3 bases: TGTGCCAGCAGCTTACTCGGACAGACCATCCAAGAGACCCAGTACTTC. Its protein product is CASSLLGQTIQETQYF.

The chain carries TRBV10-3 and TRBJ2-3; D is perhaps TRBD2 (6 bases). Germline V gene sequence: CDR1 ENHRY, CDR2 SYGVKD. The CDR3 runs 14 residues. V lost 8 bases and J 0 bases, leaving 12 bases between the germline ends. The DNA for the CDR3 is TGTGCCATCGCTCCCGGGACTAGCACAGATACGCAGTATTTT. Its protein product is CAIAPGTSTDTQYF.

The chain uses TRBV29-1 and TRBJ1-1; unclear D gene. The CDR3 sequence is 12 residues long. Germline loops: CDR1 SQVTM, CDR2 ANQGSEA. The V end was cut by 3 bases, the J end by 10 bases, with 15 bases between. The CDR3 region is CSVDHPAGLAFF. CDR3 nucleotides: TGCAGCGTTGACCACCCGGCGGGTCTAGCTTTCTTT.

The CDR3, as DNA: TGTGCCAGCAGTCTCTTTCCTGGGGCCAACGTCCTGACTTTC. Encoded protein: CASSLFPGANVLTF. The chain combines TRBV27 with TRBJ2-6; unclear D gene. Germline V gene sequence: CDR1 MNHEY, CDR2 SMNVEV (reference sequence). Trimming stripped 5 bases from V and 2 bases from J, with 7 bases between. This CDR3 spans 14 amino acids.

Comment on this clone: At one of its ends the junction is not consistent with the germline gene, which may arise from a read error. The rearrangement joins TRBV7-9 to TRBJ1-2; TRBD1 might be the D (5 bases). In germline, CDR1 is SEHNR, CDR2 FQNEAQ (reference sequence). The CDR3 covers 11 residues. CDR3 region: CSSSLEGSYTF. The CDR3 DNA reads TGTTCCAGCTCCCTGGAGGGGAGCTACACCTTC.

This clone was seen just once. V usage is TRBV9 and J usage is TRBJ2-7; TRBD2 agrees at 15 bases. There are 17 residues in the CDR3. The junction had 7 bases not matched to a gene; V was cut back by 3 bases and J by 3 bases. Germline CDR1 is SGDLS and CDR2 is YYNGEE. The CDR3 DNA reads TGTGCCAGCAGCGATGGGACTAGCGGGGGGACCCTCTACGAGCAGTACTTC. Its translation is CASSDGTSGGTLYEQYF.

In this sample, this clone turned up a few times. J is TRBJ2-6 and V is TRBV29-1, with a possible D match to TRBD1 (6 bases). Germline values: CDR1 SQVTM, CDR2 ANQGSEA. The CDR3 is 16 amino acids. V was clipped by 4 bases and J by 0 bases, with 13 bases between them. CDR3 nucleotides: TGCAGCGTTGCCAGGGACACCGACTCTGGGGCCAACGTCCTGACTTTC. It encodes CSVARDTDSGANVLTF.

The rearrangement links TRBV4-1 to TRBJ2-5; D might be TRBD2 (5 bases). The V end was cut by 0 bases, the J end by 4 bases, with 12 bases between. From germline, CDR1 is MGHRA and CDR2 YSYEKL. CDR3 size: 15 residues. The CDR3 reads CASSQDLMGVETQYF. The CDR3 DNA sequence: TGCGCCAGCAGCCAAGATCTGATGGGAGTAGAGACCCAGTACTTC.

The gene calls are TRBV7-9 and TRBJ1-1, with a tentative D call TRBD1 (5 bases). This CDR3 contains 15 residues. Germline V gene data show CDR1 as SEHNR and CDR2 as FQNEAQ (reference sequence). V was shortened by 2 bases and J by 1 base, with 11 bases between the two germline ends. CDR3 nucleotides: TGTGCCAGCAGCTTAAGGGCAGGGCGGAACACTGAAGCTTTCTTT. This sequence encodes CASSLRAGRNTEAFF.

This chain links TRBV6-6 with TRBJ2-2; 9 bases match TRBD1. Germline V gene lookup returns CDR1 MNHNY and CDR2 SVGAGI (reference sequence). Unmatched junction bases numbered 11, after V lost 7 bases and J lost 5 bases. The CDR3 length is 16 residues. The CDR3 nucleotides are TGTGCCAGCATTATAACCGGGACAGGGTCTACCGGGGAGCTGTTTTTT. Translated: CASIITGTGSTGELFF.

The chain links TRBV6-6 to TRBJ1-5, with D tentatively TRBD1 (5 bases). There are 13 residues in the CDR3. The V gene's germline CDR1 is MNHNY and CDR2 SVGAGI (reference sequence). V lost 6 bases and J lost 5, with 11 bases in between. This chain's CDR3 is CASSWGGDQPQHF. CDR3 in DNA: TGTGCCAGCAGCTGGGGGGGGGATCAGCCCCAGCATTTT.

The gene calls are TRBV5-1 and TRBJ2-2; D remains unclear. Germline CDR1 SGHRS, CDR2 YFSETQ. Deletions cut 0 bases from V and 6 bases from J, with 9 bases between. This CDR3 has 14 amino acids. CDR3 protein: CASSLVSLSGELFF. In DNA, the CDR3 is TGCGCCAGCAGCTTGGTTTCTTTGTCCGGGGAGCTGTTTTTT.

This rearrangement joins TRBV7-6 to TRBJ2-3, with 10 bases fitting TRBD2. The V segment lost 3 bases and the J segment 2 bases; nucleotides outside the gene matches: 5. CDR1 and CDR2 from the germline V gene are SGHVS and FNYEAQ. The CDR3 sequence is 16 residues long. The CDR3: CASSLGSGGLTDTQYF. CDR3 DNA: TGTGCCAGCAGCTTGGGTAGCGGGGGGCTCACAGATACGCAGTATTTT.

J is TRBJ1-1 and V is TRBV6-6; 10 bases line up with TRBD1. From germline, CDR1 is MNHNY and CDR2 SVGAGI (reference sequence). The CDR3 extends over 16 amino acids. With 6 bases clipped from V and 5 bases from J, the junction kept 12 bases outside the gene matches. In nucleotides, the CDR3 is TGTGCCAGCAGAACGACAGGGGGCGATTCGAAAACTGAAGCTTTCTTT. Translating it yields CASRTTGGDSKTEAFF.